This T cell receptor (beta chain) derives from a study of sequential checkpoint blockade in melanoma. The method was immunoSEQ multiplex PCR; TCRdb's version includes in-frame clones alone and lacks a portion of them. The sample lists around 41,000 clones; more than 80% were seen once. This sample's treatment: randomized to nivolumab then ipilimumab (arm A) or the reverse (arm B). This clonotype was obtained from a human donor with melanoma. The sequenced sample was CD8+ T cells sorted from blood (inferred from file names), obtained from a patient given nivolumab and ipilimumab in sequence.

This chain's CDR3 is CASSLPGQGIKTGELFF. As DNA, the CDR3 is TGTGCCAGCAGCTTACCGGGACAGGGGATTAAGACCGGGGAGCTGTTTTTT. The gene calls are TRBV7-2 and TRBJ2-2; 10 nucleotides agree with TRBD1. From germline, CDR1 is SGHTA and CDR2 FQGNSA. The trim removed 2 bases at V and 5 bases at J, leaving 8 bases unmatched. CDR3 length: 17 residues.